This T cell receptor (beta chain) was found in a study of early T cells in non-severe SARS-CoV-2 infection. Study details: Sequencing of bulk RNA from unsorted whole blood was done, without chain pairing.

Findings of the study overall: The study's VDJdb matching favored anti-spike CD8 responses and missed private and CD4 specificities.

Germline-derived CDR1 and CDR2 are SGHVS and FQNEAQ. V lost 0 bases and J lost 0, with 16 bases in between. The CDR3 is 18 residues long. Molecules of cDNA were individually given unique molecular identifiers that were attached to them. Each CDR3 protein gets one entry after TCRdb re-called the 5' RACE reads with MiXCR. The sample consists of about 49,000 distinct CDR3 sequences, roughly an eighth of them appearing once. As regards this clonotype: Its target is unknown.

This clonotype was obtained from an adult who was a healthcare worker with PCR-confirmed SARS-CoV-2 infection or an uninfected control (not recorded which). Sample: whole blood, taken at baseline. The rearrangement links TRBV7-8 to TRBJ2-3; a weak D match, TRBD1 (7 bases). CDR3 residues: CASSLASGGGASTDTQYF. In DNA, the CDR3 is TGTGCCAGCAGCTTAGCGAGCGGAGGGGGCGCTAGCACAGATACGCAGTATTTT.